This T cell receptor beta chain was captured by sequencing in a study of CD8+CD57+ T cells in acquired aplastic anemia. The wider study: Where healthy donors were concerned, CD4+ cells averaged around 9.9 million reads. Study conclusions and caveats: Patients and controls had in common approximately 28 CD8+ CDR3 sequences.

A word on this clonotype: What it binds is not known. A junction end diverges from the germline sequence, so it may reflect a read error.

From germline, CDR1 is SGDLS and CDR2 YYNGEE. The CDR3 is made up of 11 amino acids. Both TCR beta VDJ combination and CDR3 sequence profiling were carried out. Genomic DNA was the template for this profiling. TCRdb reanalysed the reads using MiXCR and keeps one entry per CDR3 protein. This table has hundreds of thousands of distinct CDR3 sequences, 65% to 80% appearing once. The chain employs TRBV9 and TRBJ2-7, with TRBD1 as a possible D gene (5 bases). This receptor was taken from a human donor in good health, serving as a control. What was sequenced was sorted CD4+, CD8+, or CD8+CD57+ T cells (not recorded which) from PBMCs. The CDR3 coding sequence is TGTGCCAGTTCTCAGAGCGACGAGCAGGGCTTC. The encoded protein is CASSQSDEQGF.